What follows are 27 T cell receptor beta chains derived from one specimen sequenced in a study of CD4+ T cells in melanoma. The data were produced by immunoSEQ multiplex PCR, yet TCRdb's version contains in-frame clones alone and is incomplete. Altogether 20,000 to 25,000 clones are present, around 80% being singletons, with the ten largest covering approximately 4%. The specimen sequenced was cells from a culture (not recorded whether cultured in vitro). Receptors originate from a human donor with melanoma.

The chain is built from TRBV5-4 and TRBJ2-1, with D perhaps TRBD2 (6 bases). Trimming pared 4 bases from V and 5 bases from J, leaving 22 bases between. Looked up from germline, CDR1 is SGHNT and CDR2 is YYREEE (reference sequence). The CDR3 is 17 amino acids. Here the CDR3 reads CASSPGGSAGRHNEQFF. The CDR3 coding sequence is TGTGCCAGCAGCCCCGGAGGTTCGGCGGGGCGGCACAATGAGCAGTTCTTC.

CDR3 protein: CASSLQGRNTEAFF. CDR3 nucleotide sequence: TGTGCCAGCTCCTTGCAGGGCAGGAACACTGAAGCTTTCTTT. The chain couples TRBV18 to TRBJ1-1, with a weak D call TRBD1 (5 bases). The CDR3 is 14 amino acids. The germline gives CDR1 KGHSH, CDR2 LQKENI. Deletions cut 6 bases from V and 1 base from J, with 12 bases between.

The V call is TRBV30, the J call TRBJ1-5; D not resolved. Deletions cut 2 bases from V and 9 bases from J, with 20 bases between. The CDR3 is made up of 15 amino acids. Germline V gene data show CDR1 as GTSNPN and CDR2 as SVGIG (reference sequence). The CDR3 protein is CAWSQGRSRMRPQHF. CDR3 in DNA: TGTGCCTGGAGTCAAGGCCGGTCCCGGATGCGGCCCCAGCATTTT.

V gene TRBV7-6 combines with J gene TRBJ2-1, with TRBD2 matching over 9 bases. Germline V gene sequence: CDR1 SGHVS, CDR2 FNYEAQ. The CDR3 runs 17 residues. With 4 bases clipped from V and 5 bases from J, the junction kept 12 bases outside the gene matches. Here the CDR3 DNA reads TGTGCCAGCAGCTCTAGGAAGGCGGGGGGGCGTAACAATGAGCAGTTCTTC. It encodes CASSSRKAGGRNNEQFF. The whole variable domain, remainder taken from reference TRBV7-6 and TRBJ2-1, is GAGVSQSPRYKVTKRGQDVALRCDPISGHVSLYWYRQALGQGPEFLTYFNYEAQQDKSGLPNDRFSAERPEGSISTLTIQRTEQRDSAMYRCASSSRKAGGRNNEQFFGPGTRLTVL.

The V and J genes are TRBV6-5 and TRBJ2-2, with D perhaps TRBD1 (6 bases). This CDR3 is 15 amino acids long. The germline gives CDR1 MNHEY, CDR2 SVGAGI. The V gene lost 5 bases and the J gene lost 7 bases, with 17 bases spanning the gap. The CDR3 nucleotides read TGTGCCAGCAGTCATACCCGGACAGCAAACGGGGAGCTGTTTTTT. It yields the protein CASSHTRTANGELFF.

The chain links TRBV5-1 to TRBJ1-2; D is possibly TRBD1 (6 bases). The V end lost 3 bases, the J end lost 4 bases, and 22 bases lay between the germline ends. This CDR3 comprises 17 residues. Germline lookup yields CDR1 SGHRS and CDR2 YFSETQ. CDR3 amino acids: CASSSALGPQGAYGYTF. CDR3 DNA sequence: TGCGCCAGCAGCTCAGCGCTAGGACCACAGGGCGCCTATGGCTACACCTTC.

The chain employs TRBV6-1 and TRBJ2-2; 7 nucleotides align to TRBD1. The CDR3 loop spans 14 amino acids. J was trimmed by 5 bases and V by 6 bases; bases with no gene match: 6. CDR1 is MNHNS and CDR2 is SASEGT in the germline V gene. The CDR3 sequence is CASRTGFRTGELFF. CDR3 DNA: TGTGCCAGCAGGACAGGGTTTAGGACCGGGGAGCTGTTTTTT.

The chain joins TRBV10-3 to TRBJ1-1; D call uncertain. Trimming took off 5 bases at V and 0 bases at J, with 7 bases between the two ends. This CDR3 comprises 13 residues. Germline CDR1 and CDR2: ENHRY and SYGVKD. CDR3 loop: CAISQELNTEAFF. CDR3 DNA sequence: TGTGCCATCAGTCAGGAGCTGAACACTGAAGCTTTCTTT.

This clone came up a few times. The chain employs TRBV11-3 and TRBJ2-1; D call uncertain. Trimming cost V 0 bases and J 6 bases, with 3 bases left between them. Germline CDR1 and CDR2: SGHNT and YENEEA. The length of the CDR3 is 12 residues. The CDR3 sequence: CASSLDSNEQFF. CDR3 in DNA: TGTGCCAGCAGCTTAGATAGCAATGAGCAGTTCTTC.

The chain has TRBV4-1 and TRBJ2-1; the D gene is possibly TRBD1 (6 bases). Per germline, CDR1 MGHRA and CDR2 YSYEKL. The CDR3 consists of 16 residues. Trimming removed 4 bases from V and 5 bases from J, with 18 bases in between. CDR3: CASSRGQGQMNNEQFF. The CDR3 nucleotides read TGCGCCAGCAGCCGGGGGCAAGGACAGATGAACAATGAGCAGTTCTTC.

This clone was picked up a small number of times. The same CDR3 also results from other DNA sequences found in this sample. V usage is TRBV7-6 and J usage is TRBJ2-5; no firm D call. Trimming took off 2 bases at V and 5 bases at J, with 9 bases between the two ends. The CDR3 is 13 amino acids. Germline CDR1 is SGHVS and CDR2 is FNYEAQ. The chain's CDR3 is CASSLSGLETQYF. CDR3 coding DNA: TGTGCCAGCAGCTTATCCGGGTTGGAGACCCAGTACTTC.

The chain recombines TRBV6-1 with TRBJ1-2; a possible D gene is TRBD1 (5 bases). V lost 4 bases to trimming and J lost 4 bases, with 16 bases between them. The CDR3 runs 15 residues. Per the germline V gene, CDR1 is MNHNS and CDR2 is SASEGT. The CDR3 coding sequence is TGTGCCAGCAGTGCGGCCAGGGTGGGCCCCTATGGCTACACCTTC. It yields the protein CASSAARVGPYGYTF.

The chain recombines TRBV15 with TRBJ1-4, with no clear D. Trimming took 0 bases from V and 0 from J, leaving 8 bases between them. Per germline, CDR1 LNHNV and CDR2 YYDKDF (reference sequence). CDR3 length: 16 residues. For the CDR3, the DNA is TGTGCCACCAGCAGAGATCAGGCTGCAACTAATGAAAAACTGTTTTTT. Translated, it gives CATSRDQAATNEKLFF.

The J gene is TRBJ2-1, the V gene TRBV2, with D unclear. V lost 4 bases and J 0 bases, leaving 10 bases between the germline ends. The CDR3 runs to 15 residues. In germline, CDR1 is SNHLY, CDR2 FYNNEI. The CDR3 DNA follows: TGTGCCAGCAGTGCTGTAGGGTCCTCCTACAATGAGCAGTTCTTC. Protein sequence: CASSAVGSSYNEQFF.

CDR3 amino acids: CAREVTFYEQYF. The CDR3 DNA reads as TGTGCCAGAGAGGTTACCTTCTACGAGCAGTACTTC. The V call is TRBV7-9, the J call TRBJ2-7; D remains ambiguous. Germline V gene sequence: CDR1 SEHNR, CDR2 FQNEAQ (reference sequence). The CDR3 runs to 12 residues. V was cut by 9 bases and J by 3 bases, with 12 bases left in between. Based on the CDR3 plus reference TRBV7-9 and TRBJ2-7, the full variable domain is DTGVSQNPRHKITKRGQNVTFRCDPISEHNRLYWYRQTLGQGPEFLTYFQNEAQLEKSRLLSDRFSAERPKGSFSTLEIQRTEQGDSAMYLCAREVTFYEQYFGPGTRLTVT.

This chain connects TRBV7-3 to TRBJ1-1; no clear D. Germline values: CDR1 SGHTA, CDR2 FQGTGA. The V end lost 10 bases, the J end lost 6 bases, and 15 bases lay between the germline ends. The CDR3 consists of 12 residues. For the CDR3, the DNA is TGTGCCACTTCGGAGGGAAGGGCTGAAGCTTTCTTT. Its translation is CATSEGRAEAFF. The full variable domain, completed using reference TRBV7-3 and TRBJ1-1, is GAGVSQTPSNKVTEKGKYVELRCDPISGHTALYWYRQSLGQGPEFLIYFQGTGAADDSGLPNDRFFAVRPEGSVSTLKIQRTERGDSAVYLCATSEGRAEAFFGQGTRLTVV.

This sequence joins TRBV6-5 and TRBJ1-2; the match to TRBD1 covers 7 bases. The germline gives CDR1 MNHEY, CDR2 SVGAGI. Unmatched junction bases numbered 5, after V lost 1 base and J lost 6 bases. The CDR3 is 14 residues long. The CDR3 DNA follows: TGTGCCAGCAGTTACTTATATGGACAGGATGGCTACACCTTC. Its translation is CASSYLYGQDGYTF.

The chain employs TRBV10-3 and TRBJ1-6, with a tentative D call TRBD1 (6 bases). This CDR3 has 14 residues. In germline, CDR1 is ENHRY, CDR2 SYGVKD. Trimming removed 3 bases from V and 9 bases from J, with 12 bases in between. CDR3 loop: CAISEEQGISPLHF. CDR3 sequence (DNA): TGTGCCATCAGTGAAGAACAGGGCATTTCACCCCTCCACTTT.

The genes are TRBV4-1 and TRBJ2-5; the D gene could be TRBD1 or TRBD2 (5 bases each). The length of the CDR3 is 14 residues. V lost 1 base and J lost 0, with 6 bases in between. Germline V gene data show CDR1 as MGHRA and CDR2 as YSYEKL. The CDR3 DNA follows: TGCGCCAGCAGCCAAGGGGGGAACCAAGAGACCCAGTACTTC. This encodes CASSQGGNQETQYF.

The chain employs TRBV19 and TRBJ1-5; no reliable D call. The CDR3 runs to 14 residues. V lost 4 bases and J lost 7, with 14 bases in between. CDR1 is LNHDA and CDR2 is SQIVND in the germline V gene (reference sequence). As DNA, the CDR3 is TGTGCCAGTAGTACCCACAGTGTAAGACAGCCCCAGCATTTT. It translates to CASSTHSVRQPQHF.

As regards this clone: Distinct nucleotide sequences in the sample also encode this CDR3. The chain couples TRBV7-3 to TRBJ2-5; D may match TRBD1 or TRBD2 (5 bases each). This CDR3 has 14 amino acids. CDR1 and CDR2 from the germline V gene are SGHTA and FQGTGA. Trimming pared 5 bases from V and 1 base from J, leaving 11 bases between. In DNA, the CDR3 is TGTGCCAGCAGCCCTACGGGGCTCCAAGAGACCCAGTACTTC. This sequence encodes CASSPTGLQETQYF.

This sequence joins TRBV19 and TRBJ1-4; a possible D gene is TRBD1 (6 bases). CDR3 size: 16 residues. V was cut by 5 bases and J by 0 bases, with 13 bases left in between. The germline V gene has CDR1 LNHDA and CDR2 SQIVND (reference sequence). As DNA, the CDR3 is TGTGCCAGTAGTCCCCAGGACAGTGCAACTAATGAAAAACTGTTTTTT. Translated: CASSPQDSATNEKLFF.

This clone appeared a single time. CDR3 sequence: CASSIRPGVSYEQYF. The CDR3 DNA reads TGTGCCAGTAGTATACGACCAGGGGTCTCCTACGAGCAGTACTTC. The V and J genes are TRBV19 and TRBJ2-7, with D perhaps TRBD1 (6 bases). CDR1 and CDR2 (germline): LNHDA, SQIVND (reference sequence). V was trimmed by 2 bases and J by 0 bases, leaving 11 bases between them. This CDR3 region has 15 residues.

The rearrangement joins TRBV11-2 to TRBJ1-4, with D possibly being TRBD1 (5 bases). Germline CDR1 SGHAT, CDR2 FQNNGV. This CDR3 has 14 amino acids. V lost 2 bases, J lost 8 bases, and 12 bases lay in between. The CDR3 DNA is TGTGCCAGCAGCTTAATGGAGGGGAAAGAAAAACTGTTTTTT. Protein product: CASSLMEGKEKLFF.

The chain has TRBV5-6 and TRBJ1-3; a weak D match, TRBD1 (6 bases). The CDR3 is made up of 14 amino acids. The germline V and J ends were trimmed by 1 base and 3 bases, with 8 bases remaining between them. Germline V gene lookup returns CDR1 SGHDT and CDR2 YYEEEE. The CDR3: CASSLRGIGNTIYF. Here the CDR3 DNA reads TGTGCCAGCAGCTTGAGGGGGATTGGAAACACCATATATTTT.

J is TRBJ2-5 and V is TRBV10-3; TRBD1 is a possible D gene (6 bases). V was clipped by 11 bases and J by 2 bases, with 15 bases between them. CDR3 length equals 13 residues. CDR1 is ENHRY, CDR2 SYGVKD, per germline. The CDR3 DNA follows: TGTGCCTCACACCGGGACAAGCAAGAGACCCAGTACTTC. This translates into CASHRDKQETQYF.

The CDR3 DNA sequence: TGTGCCAGCAGCTTGGAAGTGGGCTCACCCCTCCACTTT. It specifies CASSLEVGSPLHF. The chain joins TRBV11-3 to TRBJ1-6; D gene uncertain. Per germline, CDR1 SGHNT and CDR2 YENEEA. The ends were cut back, 3 bases at V and 10 bases at J, with 10 bases in the middle. This CDR3 comprises 13 residues.